The present TCR beta chain was sequenced within a study of blood T cells in healthy people across ages. Primers used in a second PCR of about 6 to 11 cycles were a sample-barcoded 5' primer and a J-beta primer mix. Every cDNA was tagged by a template-switch adaptor with 12 random nucleotides. One entry per CDR3 protein, called by TCRdb with MiXCR from the 5' RACE reads. The profile shows 550,000 to 750,000 distinct CDR3 sequences, 20% to 25% of them singletons. The study's findings and limits: Long-lived donors carried more naive CD4+ cells and greater diversity than aged donors.

Total RNA extraction produced at least 5.5 micrograms (per sample) for the study. This CDR3 is 14 amino acids long. The junction had 4 bases not matched to a gene; V was cut back by 7 bases and J by 1 base. Germline values: CDR1 SEHNR, CDR2 FQNEAQ (reference sequence). This clonotype was counted many times. Its antigen is still unknown. The receptor was isolated from a man in his 70s in good health. The sequenced sample was blood. The rearrangement uses TRBV7-9 and TRBJ2-5; 9 bases agree with TRBD1. The DNA for the CDR3 is TGTGCCAGCAAAGAGACAGGGGGCCAAGAGACCCAGTACTTC. Its protein product is CASKETGGQETQYF.